Listed here is a single TCR beta chain. Repertoires were generated with immunoSEQ multiplex PCR, while TCRdb's copy carries only in-frame clones and drops some. The sample gives 70,000 to 75,000 clones, 60% to 85% of which show up once; around 50% is in the top ten. The germline V gene has CDR1 MDHEN and CDR2 SYDVKM. V was pared by 6 bases and J by 5 bases, with 3 bases of the junction left unmatched. CDR3 size: 15 residues. This specimen belongs to a study of T cell responses to AZD1222 COVID-19 vaccine. The sample consisted of peripheral blood, taken 28 days after the second AZD1222 dose. This receptor was identified in an adult who received the AZD1222 COVID-19 vaccine. The chain is built from TRBV28 and TRBJ2-2; 13 bases agree with TRBD2. Here the CDR3 DNA reads TGTGCCAGCAGCCGGACTAGCGGGAGTACCGGGGAGCTGTTTTTT. Residues: CASSRTSGSTGELFF.